Each of the 5 T cell receptor beta chains below was sequenced from the same sample in a study of blood T cell repertoires in COVID-19. The table came from immunoSEQ multiplex PCR; TCRdb's copy has only in-frame clones and leaves some out. Here the sample spans roughly 280,000 clones, around nine tenths being singletons. The sample was peripheral blood. The receptor source for this set is a young woman with COVID-19, enrolled during active disease.

The chain recombines TRBV5-6 with TRBJ1-1; D possibly corresponds to TRBD1 (6 bases). The germline V gene has CDR1 SGHDT and CDR2 YYEEEE. V was clipped by 1 base and J by 0 bases, with 16 bases between them. The CDR3 loop spans 17 amino acids. The CDR3 region has the DNA TGTGCCAGCAGCTTGCTAGGGGGTGACACCGTGAACACTGAAGCTTTCTTT. Translating gives CASSLLGGDTVNTEAFF.

This clone appeared once. The chain carries TRBV4-2 and TRBJ2-3, with 11 nucleotides matching TRBD2. The germline V gene encodes CDR1 LGHNA and CDR2 YNFKEQ. CDR3 size: 16 residues. J lost 4 bases, V lost 1 base, and 4 bases had no gene match. Here the CDR3 reads CASSQAGLAVPDTQYF. The CDR3 region has the DNA TGTGCCAGCAGCCAAGCGGGACTAGCGGTCCCAGATACGCAGTATTTT.

The V gene is TRBV30, the J gene TRBJ2-4; 10 bases line up with TRBD2. Germline CDR1 is GTSNPN and CDR2 is SVGIG (reference sequence). V lost 2 bases, J lost 5 bases, and 3 bases stayed unmatched. The length of the CDR3 is 14 residues. The CDR3 loop reads CAWSTSGIQNIQYF. The DNA for the CDR3 is TGTGCCTGGAGTACTAGCGGGATCCAAAACATTCAGTACTTC.

The chain is built from TRBV4-1 and TRBJ1-4, with D possibly being TRBD1 (6 bases). V was clipped by 2 bases and J by 5 bases, with 15 bases between them. CDR1 is MGHRA, CDR2 YSYEKL, per germline. The CDR3 sequence is 16 residues long. The CDR3: CASSQILGGPNEKLFF. CDR3 DNA sequence: TGCGCCAGCAGCCAAATACTAGGGGGACCCAATGAAAAACTGTTTTTT.

This rearrangement joins TRBV7-2 to TRBJ1-1; 9 nucleotides align to TRBD1. CDR1 and CDR2 from the germline V gene are SGHTA and FQGNSA. V dropped 3 bases and J dropped 5; count of bases not matched to a gene: 4. CDR3 length: 14 residues. The CDR3 region is CASSLDRGRTEAFF. The CDR3 bases are TGTGCCAGCAGCTTGGACAGGGGAAGGACTGAAGCTTTCTTT.